This T cell receptor beta chain came from a study of blood T cell repertoires in COVID-19. Study-wide context: Specimens from acute and convalescent COVID-19 originated in the United States, Italy and Spain.

The CDR3 is 12 residues long. CDR1 is SGHNT, CDR2 YYREEE, per germline (reference sequence). Trimming took off 4 bases at V and 8 bases at J, with 7 bases between the two ends. Assay: immunoSEQ multiplex PCR; the TCRdb copy retains only in-frame clones and omits some. Of nearly 250,000 clones detected, about 82% appear once; the ten largest clones hold about 9.1%. The sample was PBMCs or T cells enriched from blood (not recorded which). This sequence originates from a woman aged 45-59 years with acute COVID-19. The chain carries TRBV5-4 and TRBJ1-6; D gene uncertain. The DNA of the CDR3 is TGTGCCAGCAGCCTCGGGGATTCACCCCTCCACTTT. This codes for CASSLGDSPLHF.